One sample yielded the 10 T cell receptor beta chains listed below, sequenced in a study of cytomegalovirus exposure and HLA in healthy donors. Here immunoSEQ multiplex PCR was the method, and the copy in TCRdb shows in-frame clones only, minus some. Of about 110,000 clones listed, 95% were seen once; the top ten hold roughly 0.67%. Input material: PBMCs. Every receptor here comes from a young woman in good health and CMV-seronegative.

The chain recombines TRBV28 with TRBJ1-5, with D perhaps TRBD1 (6 bases). V lost 8 bases, J lost 0 bases, and 11 bases lay in between. Germline lookup yields CDR1 MDHEN and CDR2 SYDVKM. This CDR3 comprises 14 residues. The CDR3 region has the DNA TGTGCCAGCCGGGACACCTTTAGCAATCAGCCCCAGCATTTT. It yields the protein CASRDTFSNQPQHF.

The rearrangement uses TRBV5-1 and TRBJ1-2, with TRBD1 matching over 7 bases. CDR1 and CDR2 (germline): SGHRS, YFSETQ. The CDR3 consists of 16 residues. J lost 4 bases, V lost 3 bases, and 12 bases had no gene match. This CDR3 reads CASSSGQTGSGYGYTF. As DNA, the CDR3 is TGCGCCAGCAGCTCCGGCCAGACAGGGAGCGGCTATGGCTACACCTTC.

The chain carries TRBV10-3 and TRBJ2-7, with 7 bases identical to TRBD1. CDR1 ENHRY and CDR2 SYGVKD come from the germline V gene. V gave up 3 bases and J gave up 6 bases; unmatched junction bases: 11. CDR3 length: 15 amino acids. In DNA form, the CDR3 reads TGTGCCATCAGTGATTATCAGCGACAGGGCAGCGAGCAGTACTTC. Its protein is CAISDYQRQGSEQYF.

This clone was seen only a few times. This chain uses TRBV28 with TRBJ1-5; TRBD1 might be the D (5 bases). Trimming stripped 4 bases from V and 2 bases from J, with 15 bases between. The CDR3 consists of 16 residues. Germline V gives CDR1 MDHEN, CDR2 SYDVKM. The CDR3 DNA reads as TGTGCCAGCAGTTGGGAGGGATCCAGGGGCAATCAGCCCCAGCATTTT. This translates into CASSWEGSRGNQPQHF.

The chain is built from TRBV7-9 and TRBJ2-2; TRBD2 is a possible D gene (5 bases). V dropped 1 base and J dropped 5 bases, with 8 bases sitting between them. Germline V gene sequence: CDR1 SEHNR, CDR2 FQNEAQ (reference sequence). This CDR3 is built from 14 residues. DNA of the CDR3: TGTGCCAGCAGCTTAGATCGGAGGACCGGGGAGCTGTTTTTT. As protein: CASSLDRRTGELFF.

V is TRBV7-2 and J is TRBJ1-2, with 8 nucleotides matching TRBD1. Unmatched junction bases numbered 6, after V lost 2 bases and J lost 4 bases. The CDR3 extends over 15 amino acids. Germline CDR1 and CDR2: SGHTA and FQGNSA. The DNA for the CDR3 is TGTGCCAGCAGCTTATATCCAGGGGGCTCCTATGGCTACACCTTC. Translated: CASSLYPGGSYGYTF.

The V and J genes are TRBV7-2 and TRBJ1-2; 7 bases fit TRBD1. The V gene end was trimmed by 5 bases and the J gene end by 7 bases; junction bases not matched to a gene: 13. Germline CDR1 and CDR2: SGHTA and FQGNSA. The CDR3 runs to 15 residues. CDR3 residues: CASSQVQDRLVGYTF. The DNA for the CDR3 is TGTGCCAGCAGCCAAGTCCAGGACAGGCTTGTTGGCTACACCTTC.

The chain combines TRBV11-2 with TRBJ2-5, with 9 bases aligning to TRBD2. Germline CDR1 SGHAT, CDR2 FQNNGV. J was trimmed by 3 bases and V by 3 bases; bases with no gene match: 8. The CDR3 totals 16 residues. This CDR3 is CASSFWLAGPEETQYF. The DNA of the CDR3 is TGTGCCAGCAGCTTTTGGCTAGCGGGACCCGAAGAGACCCAGTACTTC.

The chain recombines TRBV15 with TRBJ2-1; no clear D. Germline V lookup: CDR1 LNHNV, CDR2 YYDKDF (reference sequence). V lost 0 bases and J 7 bases, leaving 10 bases between the germline ends. The CDR3 runs to 14 residues. This chain's CDR3 is CATSRDILENEQFF. CDR3 in DNA: TGTGCCACCAGCAGAGATATACTGGAGAATGAGCAGTTCTTC.

DNA of the CDR3: TGTGCCAGCAGCCGTACGAACAACTACGAGCAGTACTTC. Its translation: CASSRTNNYEQYF. J is TRBJ2-7 and V is TRBV27, with D hard to call. From germline, CDR1 is MNHEY and CDR2 SMNVEV (reference sequence). Trimming cost V 6 bases and J 3 bases, with 12 bases left between them. The CDR3 loop spans 13 amino acids.